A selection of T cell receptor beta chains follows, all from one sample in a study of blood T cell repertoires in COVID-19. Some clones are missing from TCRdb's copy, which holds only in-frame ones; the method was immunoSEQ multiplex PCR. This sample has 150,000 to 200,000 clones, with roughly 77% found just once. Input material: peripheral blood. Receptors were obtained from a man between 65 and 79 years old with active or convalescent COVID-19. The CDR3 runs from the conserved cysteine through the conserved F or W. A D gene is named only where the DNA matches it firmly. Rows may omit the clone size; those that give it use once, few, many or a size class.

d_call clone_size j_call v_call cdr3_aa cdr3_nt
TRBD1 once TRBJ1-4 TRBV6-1 CASVPRGATNEKLFF TGTGCCAGCGTCCCCAGGGGGGCAACTAATGAAAAACTGTTTTTT
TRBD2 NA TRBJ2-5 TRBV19 CASSIGLAGKETQYF TGTGCCAGTAGTATCGGACTAGCGGGAAAGGAGACCCAGTACTTC
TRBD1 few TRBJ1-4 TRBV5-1 CASSLGQGDEKLFF TGCGCCAGCAGCTTGGGACAGGGTGACGAAAAACTGTTTTTT
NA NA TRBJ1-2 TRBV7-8 CASSSGPSTPYGYTF TGTGCCAGCAGCAGCGGGCCGTCAACCCCCTATGGCTACACCTTC
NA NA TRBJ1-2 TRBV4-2 CASSQEDTGNKGYTF TGTGCCAGCAGCCAAGAGGATACAGGGAATAAAGGCTACACCTTC
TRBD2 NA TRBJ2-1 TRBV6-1 CASSEQRGEYNEQFF TGTGCCAGCAGTGAACAGCGGGGAGAGTACAATGAGCAGTTCTTC
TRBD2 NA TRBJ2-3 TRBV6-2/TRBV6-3 CASSGVRRTSGERDTQYF TGTGCCAGCAGTGGGGTTCGACGGACTAGCGGGGAGCGAGATACGCAGTATTTT
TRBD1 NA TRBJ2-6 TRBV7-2 CASSPGTGFGANVLTF TGTGCCAGCAGCCCAGGGACAGGGTTTGGGGCCAACGTCCTGACTTTC
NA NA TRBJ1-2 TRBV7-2 CASSFGGNYGYTF TGTGCCAGCAGCTTTGGGGGCAACTATGGCTACACCTTC
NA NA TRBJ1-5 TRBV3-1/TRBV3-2 CASSQGADNQPQHF TGTGCCAGCAGCCAAGGGGCAGATAATCAGCCCCAGCATTTT
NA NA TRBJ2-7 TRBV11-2 CASSLGRAMGVNEQYF TGTGCCAGCAGCTTAGGTAGGGCGATGGGAGTGAACGAGCAGTACTTC
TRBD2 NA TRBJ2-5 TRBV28 CASSFSRGGETQYF TGTGCCAGCAGTTTTTCCCGGGGAGGGGAGACCCAGTACTTC
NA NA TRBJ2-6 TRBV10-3 CAISPGYHSGANVLTF TGTGCCATCAGTCCGGGGTACCACTCTGGGGCCAACGTCCTGACTTTC
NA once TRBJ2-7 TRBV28 CASSFLLADYEQYF TGTGCCAGCAGTTTTTTATTGGCCGACTACGAGCAGTACTTC
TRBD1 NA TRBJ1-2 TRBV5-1 CASSLTGEVAGYTF TGCGCCAGCAGCTTAACAGGGGAGGTGGCCGGCTACACCTTC
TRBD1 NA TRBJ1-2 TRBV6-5 CASSYSTVGQSYGYTF TGTGCCAGCAGTTACTCTACCGTGGGACAGAGTTATGGCTACACCTTC
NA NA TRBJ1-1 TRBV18 CASSPSGNTEAFF TGTGCCAGCTCACCATCAGGGAACACTGAAGCTTTCTTT
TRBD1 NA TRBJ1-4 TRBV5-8 CASSTNRGRHDLNEKLFF TGTGCCAGCAGCACCAACAGGGGGAGGCACGATTTAAATGAAAAACTGTTTTTT
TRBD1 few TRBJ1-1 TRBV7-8 CASSPDRDRVTEAFF TGTGCCAGCAGCCCAGACCGGGACAGGGTCACTGAAGCTTTCTTT
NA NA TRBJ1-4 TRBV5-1 CASSLEEPTNEKLFF TGCGCCAGCAGCTTGGAGGAGCCAACTAATGAAAAACTGTTTTTT
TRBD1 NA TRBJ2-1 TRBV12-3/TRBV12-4 CASSLRDRAFF TGTGCCAGCAGTCTCCGGGACAGGGCGTTCTTC